Below, 21 T cell receptor beta chains from the same sample are listed, as sequenced in a study of post-analysis software for immune sequencing data. Study conclusions and caveats: Included in a set of roughly five TRBV segments more frequent in patients than controls were TRBV5-6, TRBV5-1 and TRBV20-1.

No cognate antigen is known for these TCRs. TCR beta libraries were prepared from cDNA with unique molecular identifiers. Using its own MiXCR run on the PCR reads, TCRdb lists one record per CDR3 protein. This sample has hundreds of thousands of distinct CDR3 sequences, with 40% to 55% found just once. Sequenced: blood. These receptors originate from a girl aged 5 to 17 with multiple sclerosis.

This chain uses TRBV19 with TRBJ1-1, with D perhaps TRBD1 (5 bases). The ends were cut back, 4 bases at V and 5 bases at J, with 17 bases in the middle. Germline V CDR1 and CDR2: LNHDA, SQIVND (reference sequence). The CDR3 has 15 amino acids. CDR3 DNA: TGTGCCAGTAGTAGATCCTGGGGACGGGATACTGAAGCTTTCTTT. Translating it yields CASSRSWGRDTEAFF. The full variable domain, its missing parts supplied by reference TRBV19 and TRBJ1-1, is DGGITQSPKYLFRKEGQNVTLSCEQNLNHDAMYWYRQDPGQGLRLIYYSQIVNDFQKGDIAEGYSVSREKKESFPLTVTSAQKNPTAFYLCASSRSWGRDTEAFFGQGTRLTVV.

The chain carries TRBV12-3 or TRBV12-4 and TRBJ2-1; 12 bases match TRBD1. The J call may be mistaken, given a closer DNA end match to TRBJ2-7. This CDR3 region has 17 residues. Here the CDR3 DNA reads TGTGCCAGCAGTGGGGGGGACAGGGGGCGTAAATCCTACGAGCAGTACTTC. This gives the protein CASSGGDRGRKSYEQYF.

The rearrangement links TRBV7-2 to TRBJ2-1, with D maybe TRBD1 (6 bases). V was pared by 2 bases and J by 1 base, with 12 bases between. The CDR3 has 16 amino acids. Looked up from germline, CDR1 is SGHTA and CDR2 is FQGNSA. The CDR3 loop reads CASSLTFQGSYNEQFF. Here the CDR3 DNA reads TGTGCCAGCAGCTTAACGTTTCAGGGGTCCTACAATGAGCAGTTCTTC. Combining the CDR3 with reference TRBV7-2 and TRBJ2-1 gives the whole variable domain GAGVSQSPSNKVTEKGKDVELRCDPISGHTALYWYRQSLGQGLEFLIYFQGNSAPDKSGLPSDRFSAERTGGSVSTLTIQRTQQEDSAVYLCASSLTFQGSYNEQFFGPGTRLTVL.

This chain uses TRBV20-1 with TRBJ2-7; D could derive from TRBD1 or TRBD2 (5 bases each). The V end lost 6 bases, the J end lost 1 base, and 16 bases lay between the germline ends. The CDR3 contains 14 residues. CDR1 is DFQATT and CDR2 is SNEGSKA in the germline V gene (reference sequence). CDR3 sequence reads: CSAPGQGISYEQYF. Written as DNA, the CDR3 is TGCAGTGCCCCGGGGCAGGGTATTTCCTACGAGCAGTACTTC.

This clonotype has just a few counts. This chain joins TRBV10-1 and TRBJ2-1, with 8 bases matching TRBD1. With 6 bases clipped from V and 3 bases from J, the junction kept 7 bases outside the gene matches. Germline-derived CDR1 and CDR2 are WNHNN and SYGVQD (reference sequence). This CDR3 has 15 residues. Here the CDR3 DNA reads TGCGCCAGCAGCCCACAGGGGGTCATCTACAATGAGCAGTTCTTC. Protein product: CASSPQGVIYNEQFF.

In its sample, this clonotype was seen a few times. The chain links TRBV10-3 to TRBJ2-5; 8 bases are shared with TRBD1. Trimming took 3 bases from V and 4 from J; bases not matched to a gene: 7. The CDR3 is 15 amino acids. The germline V gene encodes CDR1 ENHRY and CDR2 SYGVKD. The chain's CDR3 is CAISDPTGEAETQYF. The CDR3 nucleotides read TGTGCCATCAGTGACCCGACAGGGGAGGCAGAGACCCAGTACTTC.

In its sample, this clonotype was seen a few times. This rearrangement joins TRBV12-3 or TRBV12-4 to TRBJ2-5; D perhaps matches TRBD2 (6 bases). The J call could be wrong; TRBJ2-7 is a better fit for the DNA end. This CDR3 comprises 12 residues. The CDR3 DNA follows: TGTGCCAGCAGTACTACTAGCAACGAGCAGTACTTC. It yields the protein CASSTTSNEQYF.

V is TRBV5-5 and J is TRBJ2-1; perhaps TRBD2 as D (7 bases). With 4 bases removed from V and 2 bases from J, the gap between germline ends came to 19 bases. The germline V gene has CDR1 SGHKS and CDR2 YYEKEE (reference sequence). The length of the CDR3 is 17 residues. This CDR3 reads CASSPLGGREAYNEQFF. For the CDR3, the DNA is TGTGCCAGCAGCCCCCTGGGGGGGCGCGAAGCCTACAATGAGCAGTTCTTC.

This clonotype occurred a few times. V gene TRBV7-6 combines with J gene TRBJ2-5; either TRBD1 or TRBD2 may supply D (5 bases each). Germline values: CDR1 SGHVS, CDR2 FNYEAQ. Trimming removed 4 bases from V and 4 bases from J, with 13 bases in between. The CDR3 sequence is 14 residues long. The CDR3 reads CASSSLDGGETQYF. The CDR3 region has the DNA TGTGCCAGCAGCTCCCTGGATGGGGGAGAGACCCAGTACTTC. Full variable domain (missing parts from reference TRBV7-6 and TRBJ2-5): GAGVSQSPRYKVTKRGQDVALRCDPISGHVSLYWYRQALGQGPEFLTYFNYEAQQDKSGLPNDRFSAERPEGSISTLTIQRTEQRDSAMYRCASSSLDGGETQYFGPGTRLLVL.

This clonotype showed up many times. CDR3 DNA: TGCAGTGCTAACCGGGACAGGGGATTGAGCGAGCAGTACTTC. Translation gives CSANRDRGLSEQYF. The chain couples TRBV20-1 to TRBJ2-7; TRBD1 matches 10 bases. J gave up 6 bases and V 4 bases, and 9 bases lay outside the gene matches. Germline V gives CDR1 DFQATT, CDR2 SNEGSKA (reference sequence). This CDR3 contains 14 residues.

The chain recombines TRBV29-1 with TRBJ2-7, with TRBD2 matching 10 bases. The CDR3 has 15 amino acids. After removal of 7 bases from V and 2 bases from J, the junction contained 11 bases not matched to a gene. Germline V gene data show CDR1 as SQVTM and CDR2 as ANQGSEA. The CDR3 sequence: CSASPGTSVTYEQYF. Here the CDR3 DNA reads TGCAGCGCCTCCCCCGGGACTAGCGTTACCTACGAGCAGTACTTC.

V and J are TRBV7-2 and TRBJ2-1; TRBD2 might be the D (5 bases). In germline, CDR1 is SGHTA, CDR2 FQGNSA. This CDR3 is built from 13 residues. Trimming removed 1 base from V and 8 bases from J, with 9 bases in between. CDR3 sequence (DNA): TGTGCCAGCAGCTTAGAGCGGAGTCATGAGCAGTTCTTC. As protein: CASSLERSHEQFF.

This clonotype was seen only a few times. V gene TRBV10-3 combines with J gene TRBJ2-6, with 7 nucleotides matching TRBD1. With 3 bases clipped from V and 0 bases from J, the junction kept 8 bases outside the gene matches. This CDR3 has 18 residues. Looked up from germline, CDR1 is ENHRY and CDR2 is SYGVKD. For the CDR3, the DNA is TGTGCCATCAGTGATACAGGGGACGCGTTCTCTGGGGCCAACGTCCTGACTTTC. It translates to CAISDTGDAFSGANVLTF.

The chain uses TRBV29-1 and TRBJ2-3; 11 nucleotides match TRBD2. The germline CDR1 and CDR2 sequences are SQVTM and ANQGSEA. The CDR3 is made up of 15 amino acids. V shed 6 bases and J 1 base; nucleotides not matched to a gene: 6. CDR3 amino acids: CSVGTSGIRTDTQYF. Written as DNA, the CDR3 is TGCAGCGTCGGGACTAGCGGCATCCGCACAGATACGCAGTATTTT.

This clonotype showed up just a few times. The chain is built from TRBV4-1 and TRBJ2-1; 8 positions agree with TRBD1. The J segment lost 5 bases and the V segment lost 1 base, leaving 7 bases of the junction unmatched. This CDR3 has 16 residues. Germline-derived CDR1 and CDR2 are MGHRA and YSYEKL. DNA for the CDR3: TGCGCCAGCAGCCAAGTGGGGACAGGAATTAACAATGAGCAGTTCTTC. Translated, it gives CASSQVGTGINNEQFF.

The rearrangement joins TRBV9 to TRBJ2-5, with 12 bases identical to TRBD2. Germline V gives CDR1 SGDLS, CDR2 YYNGEE. Trimming cost V 0 bases and J 0 bases; bases outside gene matches: 0. This CDR3 region has 16 residues. CDR3 in amino acids: CASSVGLAGDQETQYF. Here the CDR3 DNA reads TGTGCCAGCAGCGTAGGACTAGCGGGGGACCAAGAGACCCAGTACTTC. Filled out from reference TRBV9 and TRBJ2-5, the complete variable domain reads DSGVTQTPKHLITATGQRVTLRCSPRSGDLSVYWYQQSLDQGLQFLIQYYNGEERAKGNILERFSAQQFPDLHSELNLSSLELGDSALYFCASSVGLAGDQETQYFGPGTRLLVL.

The rearrangement joins TRBV10-3 to TRBJ2-1, with 7 bases identical to TRBD1. Germline V gives CDR1 ENHRY, CDR2 SYGVKD. V lost 2 bases and J lost 6; bases outside the gene matches: 7. The CDR3 length is 15 residues. The CDR3 spells CAISETGALSNEQFF. The CDR3 coding sequence is TGTGCCATCAGTGAGACAGGGGCTTTGAGCAATGAGCAGTTCTTC.

The rearrangement joins TRBV7-6 to TRBJ2-1, with D hard to call. In germline, CDR1 is SGHVS, CDR2 FNYEAQ. The CDR3 consists of 15 residues. The ends were cut back, 3 bases at V and 9 bases at J, with 18 bases in the middle. The CDR3 loop is CASSFLSNLGSEQFF. CDR3 nucleotides: TGTGCCAGCAGCTTCCTCTCGAATCTGGGAAGTGAGCAGTTCTTC.

This clonotype has a handful of counts. The chain recombines TRBV6-5 with TRBJ2-1; perhaps TRBD2 as D (6 bases). Trimming took off 5 bases at V and 0 bases at J, with 11 bases between the two ends. This CDR3 is 15 amino acids long. Germline CDR1 MNHEY, CDR2 SVGAGI. CDR3 in amino acids: CASSTGLGSYNEQFF. In DNA, the CDR3 is TGTGCCAGCAGTACGGGACTCGGCTCCTACAATGAGCAGTTCTTC.

The CDR3 sequence: CASSFQGLTGSNEQFF. Written as DNA, the CDR3 is TGTGCCAGCAGCTTTCAGGGGCTGACAGGGTCCAATGAGCAGTTCTTC. The V and J genes are TRBV7-9 and TRBJ2-1; 7 positions match TRBD1. The CDR3 totals 16 residues. Germline CDR1 and CDR2: SEHNR and FQNEAQ (reference sequence). Unmatched junction bases numbered 11, after V lost 3 bases and J lost 6 bases.

Turning to this clonotype: This may stem from a read error, because a much larger clone lies one nucleotide away. The genes are TRBV28 and TRBJ2-3, with 9 bases that match TRBD2. Germline trimming cut 5 bases from V and 1 base from J; bases unmatched to any gene: 10. The germline V gene encodes CDR1 MDHEN and CDR2 SYDVKM. The CDR3 consists of 17 residues. The CDR3 here is CASSTRSGRTGTDTQYF. The CDR3 nucleotides are TGTGCCAGCAGTACCCGAAGCGGGAGGACCGGCACAGATACGCAGTATTTT.